The 30 T cell receptor beta chains in this list originate from one sample, sequenced in a study of blood T cell repertoires in COVID-19. TCRdb's copy holds only in-frame clones and misses some; the assay was immunoSEQ multiplex PCR. The sample gives 200,000 to 250,000 clones, 70% to 90% of which show up once; approximately 3.3% is in the top ten. Sequencing was carried out using PBMCs or T cells enriched from blood (not recorded which). The receptors derive from a woman aged 45-60 years in a cohort exposed to, infected with or recovered from COVID-19 (not recorded which).

The gene calls are TRBV12-3 or TRBV12-4 and TRBJ1-2; possibly TRBD1 for D (6 bases). Trimming took off 6 bases at V and 10 bases at J, with 15 bases between the two ends. The CDR3 sequence is 12 residues long. CDR3 in DNA: TGTGCCAGCAGCGATACAGGGTTGGACTACACCTTC. Its translation is CASSDTGLDYTF.

The rearrangement links TRBV7-3 to TRBJ2-3, with 7 bases that match TRBD2. Germline loops: CDR1 SGHTA, CDR2 FQGTGA. V shed 5 bases, J shed 9 bases, and the junction held 8 bases outside the gene matches. This CDR3 spans 13 amino acids. Here the CDR3 DNA reads TGTGCCAGCAGCATTAACCGGGGGGAGACGCAGTATTTT. This encodes CASSINRGETQYF.

The CDR3 region is CASSMTGGNNEQFF. CDR3 bases: TGTGCCAGCAGTATGACAGGGGGGAACAATGAGCAGTTCTTC. The chain combines TRBV28 with TRBJ2-1; 9 bases line up with TRBD1. V lost 5 bases, J lost 5 bases, and 4 bases stayed unmatched. CDR3 size: 14 residues. Germline V lookup: CDR1 MDHEN, CDR2 SYDVKM.

This clone has only one observation. The chain combines TRBV5-6 with TRBJ2-3; TRBD2 matches 10 bases. With 1 base clipped from V and 2 bases from J, the junction kept 4 bases outside the gene matches. This CDR3 is built from 16 residues. Germline V gives CDR1 SGHDT, CDR2 YYEEEE. For the CDR3, the DNA is TGTGCCAGCAGCTTGTGGCTAGCGGGGGACACAGATACGCAGTATTTT. Translating it yields CASSLWLAGDTDTQYF. The variable domain in full, completed from reference TRBV5-6 and TRBJ2-3, reads DAGVTQSPTHLIKTRGQQVTLRCSPKSGHDTVSWYQQALGQGPQFIFQYYEEEERQRGNFPDRFSGHQFPNYSSELNVNALLLGDSALYLCASSLWLAGDTDTQYFGPGTRLTVL.

The chain links TRBV10-3 to TRBJ2-1; perhaps TRBD1 as D (5 bases). V was shortened by 2 bases and J by 3 bases, with 14 bases between the two germline ends. This CDR3 spans 16 amino acids. CDR1 is ENHRY, CDR2 SYGVKD, per germline. CDR3 sequence reads: CAISEGAPFDYNEQFF. CDR3 nucleotide sequence: TGTGCCATCAGTGAGGGGGCTCCTTTCGACTACAATGAGCAGTTCTTC.

The chain joins TRBV7-9 to TRBJ1-1; 7 nucleotides line up with TRBD1. The CDR3 is 15 residues long. Per the germline V gene, CDR1 is SEHNR and CDR2 is FQNEAQ (reference sequence). The V segment lost 5 bases and the J segment 1 base; nucleotides outside the gene matches: 7. DNA for the CDR3: TGTGCCAGCAGCCCGACCGGGGACAGGAACACTGAAGCTTTCTTT. Protein sequence: CASSPTGDRNTEAFF. The whole variable domain, remainder taken from reference TRBV7-9 and TRBJ1-1, is DTGVSQNPRHKITKRGQNVTFRCDPISEHNRLYWYRQTLGQGPEFLTYFQNEAQLEKSRLLSDRFSAERPKGSFSTLEIQRTEQGDSAMYLCASSPTGDRNTEAFFGQGTRLTVV.

The genes are TRBV27 and TRBJ1-2, with TRBD1 identical over 9 bases. This CDR3 spans 17 amino acids. Germline V gene data show CDR1 as MNHEY and CDR2 as SMNVEV (reference sequence). V dropped 2 bases and J dropped 4; count of bases not matched to a gene: 11. CDR3 region: CASSLEGQGFAAYGYTF. DNA of the CDR3: TGTGCCAGCAGTTTAGAGGGACAGGGTTTCGCGGCCTATGGCTACACCTTC.

The rearrangement links TRBV30 to TRBJ1-5; 11 bases are shared with TRBD1. The CDR3 runs 16 residues. Germline V gene data show CDR1 as GTSNPN and CDR2 as SVGIG (reference sequence). V shed 0 bases, J shed 1 base, and the junction held 2 bases outside the gene matches. CDR3 DNA sequence: TGTGCCTGGAGTGTGGGGACAGGGGGAAGCAATCAGCCCCAGCATTTT. Its translation: CAWSVGTGGSNQPQHF.

This rearrangement joins TRBV6-5 to TRBJ2-5; possibly TRBD1 for D (8 bases). Germline V lookup: CDR1 MNHEY, CDR2 SVGAGI. The CDR3 runs 13 residues. V was shortened by 10 bases and J by 4 bases, with 16 bases between the two germline ends. CDR3 sequence reads: CATAQGGGETQYF. Written as DNA, the CDR3 is TGTGCCACCGCACAGGGGGGGGGAGAGACCCAGTACTTC.

As regards this clone: This CDR3 is also generated by other DNA sequences in the sample. Written as DNA, the CDR3 is TGTGCCAGCAGCCTCGGGACAGACTATGGCTACACCTTC. As protein: CASSLGTDYGYTF. This chain uses TRBV5-5 with TRBJ1-2; 7 nucleotides match TRBD1. The germline gives CDR1 SGHKS, CDR2 YYEKEE (reference sequence). The CDR3 is 13 amino acids. Trimming took 4 bases from V and 3 from J; bases not matched to a gene: 3.

The rearrangement links TRBV25-1 to TRBJ2-2; 7 positions agree with TRBD1. The J segment lost 6 bases and the V segment lost 7 bases, leaving 11 bases of the junction unmatched. Per germline, CDR1 MGHDK and CDR2 SYGVNS. The CDR3 loop spans 15 amino acids. CDR3 amino acids: CASTDDRAYSGELFF. The CDR3 DNA reads as TGTGCCAGCACGGATGACAGGGCCTACTCCGGGGAGCTGTTTTTT.

V usage is TRBV2 and J usage is TRBJ1-3; D perhaps matches TRBD1 (6 bases). The CDR3 is 14 amino acids. V gave up 5 bases and J gave up 3 bases, with 11 bases separating them. Germline V gives CDR1 SNHLY, CDR2 FYNNEI. DNA of the CDR3: TGTGCCAGCAGTACAGGGCTTGGTGGAAACACCATATATTTT. Amino acids: CASSTGLGGNTIYF.

The CDR3 spells CASIRSGGARETQYF. Here the CDR3 DNA reads TGTGCCAGCATTCGCAGCGGGGGGGCCCGAGAGACCCAGTACTTC. The chain employs TRBV7-2 and TRBJ2-5; 10 nucleotides agree with TRBD2. Germline CDR1 SGHTA, CDR2 FQGNSA. Germline trimming cut 7 bases from V and 4 bases from J; bases unmatched to any gene: 9. This CDR3 region has 15 residues.

This rearrangement joins TRBV7-2 to TRBJ2-5, with TRBD1 as a possible D gene (6 bases). Per germline, CDR1 SGHTA and CDR2 FQGNSA. Trimming shortened V by 10 bases and J by 2 bases, and 14 bases separated the two germline ends. This CDR3 contains 13 residues. This chain's CDR3 is CATSRGQQETQYF. The CDR3 nucleotides are TGTGCCACCTCTCGAGGACAGCAAGAGACCCAGTACTTC.

This clone was seen a handful of times. This chain joins TRBV27 and TRBJ1-6; 8 nucleotides match TRBD1. With V trimmed by 6 bases and J by 10 bases, 11 bases remained unmatched. The CDR3 covers 15 residues. In germline, CDR1 is MNHEY, CDR2 SMNVEV (reference sequence). The CDR3 region is CASRTTGAQVSPLHF. CDR3 in DNA: TGTGCCAGCAGGACGACAGGGGCCCAGGTGTCACCCCTCCACTTT.

This sequence joins TRBV4-3 and TRBJ1-2; 7 bases match TRBD1. V dropped 4 bases and J dropped 5; count of bases not matched to a gene: 13. Germline V gene sequence: CDR1 LGHNA, CDR2 YSLEER. CDR3 size: 16 residues. The CDR3 loop is CASSPRGDVSPYGYTF. CDR3 in DNA: TGCGCCAGCAGCCCCAGGGGGGACGTAAGTCCGTATGGCTACACCTTC.

Written as DNA, the CDR3 is TGTGCCAGCAGCCGAAATACAGGGAGCTCCTACAATGAGCAGTTCTTC. Amino acid sequence: CASSRNTGSSYNEQFF. This rearrangement joins TRBV4-2 to TRBJ2-1; possible D gene TRBD1, 6 bases. The CDR3 spans 16 residues. Germline CDR1 and CDR2: LGHNA and YNFKEQ. The V end lost 4 bases, the J end lost 0 bases, and 13 bases lay between the germline ends.

This clone was found once. The chain recombines TRBV20-1 with TRBJ2-3, with D unclear. V was shortened by 3 bases and J by 0 bases, with 7 bases between the two germline ends. Germline values: CDR1 DFQATT, CDR2 SNEGSKA (reference sequence). The CDR3 runs to 13 residues. The CDR3 region is CSASGSSTDTQYF. The CDR3 region has the DNA TGCAGTGCTAGTGGTAGTAGCACAGATACGCAGTATTTT.

V gene TRBV5-1 combines with J gene TRBJ2-2; TRBD1 aligns across 7 bases. Germline V gene data show CDR1 as SGHRS and CDR2 as YFSETQ. V shed 7 bases and J 4 bases; nucleotides not matched to a gene: 4. This CDR3 has 13 amino acids. In DNA form, the CDR3 reads TGCGCCAGCGCCGGACAGGTCACCGGGGAGCTGTTTTTT. Protein: CASAGQVTGELFF. The entire variable domain, with the rest obtained from reference TRBV5-1 and TRBJ2-2, is as follows: KAGVTQTPRYLIKTRGQQVTLSCSPISGHRSVSWYQQTPGQGLQFLFEYFSETQRNKGNFPGRFSGRQFSNSRSEMNVSTLELGDSALYLCASAGQVTGELFFGEGSRLTVL.

This chain joins TRBV7-2 and TRBJ1-2; no firm D call. The germline V and J ends were trimmed by 1 base and 3 bases, with 6 bases remaining between them. CDR1 and CDR2 (germline): SGHTA, FQGNSA. This CDR3 is 13 amino acids long. The CDR3 region has the DNA TGTGCCAGCAGCTTAGGCGGGGACTATGGCTACACCTTC. It codes for CASSLGGDYGYTF.

This rearrangement joins TRBV4-3 to TRBJ2-2; perhaps TRBD1 as D (6 bases). This CDR3 has 17 residues. The ends were cut back, 3 bases at V and 1 base at J, with 15 bases in the middle. Germline CDR1 and CDR2: LGHNA and YSLEER. CDR3 bases: TGCGCCAGCAGCCAGGAACCCTTCAGGGGGAACACCGGGGAGCTGTTTTTT. Translated: CASSQEPFRGNTGELFF.

The rearrangement uses TRBV11-2 and TRBJ1-4; D not resolved. Germline V lookup: CDR1 SGHAT, CDR2 FQNNGV. This CDR3 is built from 15 residues. Trimming pared 1 base from V and 3 bases from J, leaving 9 bases between. The CDR3 sequence: CASSLGGSPNEKLFF. In DNA, the CDR3 is TGTGCCAGCAGCTTAGGTGGGAGCCCTAATGAAAAACTGTTTTTT.

This chain connects TRBV4-1 to TRBJ1-1; a possible D gene is TRBD1 (5 bases). The CDR3 has 12 residues. The V end was cut by 5 bases, the J end by 6 bases, with 10 bases between. The V gene's germline CDR1 is MGHRA and CDR2 YSYEKL. The chain's CDR3 is CASSGGTSEAFF. CDR3 bases: TGCGCCAGCAGCGGCGGGACTTCTGAAGCTTTCTTT.

The rearrangement joins TRBV4-2 to TRBJ1-1; 10 bases fit TRBD1. CDR3 size: 15 residues. The germline V gene has CDR1 LGHNA and CDR2 YNFKEQ. J was trimmed by 5 bases and V by 3 bases; bases with no gene match: 6. CDR3 nucleotides: TGTGCCAGCAGCCACGTGACAGGGGGCCCTACTGAAGCTTTCTTT. This sequence encodes CASSHVTGGPTEAFF.

The gene calls are TRBV10-3 and TRBJ1-2; TRBD1 might be the D (5 bases). CDR1 ENHRY and CDR2 SYGVKD come from the germline V gene. V was clipped by 7 bases and J by 1 base, with 16 bases between them. The CDR3 extends over 15 amino acids. CDR3 DNA: TGTGCCATCAAGGGCAGGGCGTATGTTAACTATGGCTACACCTTC. This codes for CAIKGRAYVNYGYTF.

This chain links TRBV30 with TRBJ1-5, with 7 bases that match TRBD1. The end of the DNA fits TRBJ2-3 better, so the J call may be wrong. CDR1 is GTSNPN and CDR2 is SVGIG in the germline V gene (reference sequence). This CDR3 is built from 14 residues. The CDR3 DNA reads TGTGCCTGGAGTACAGGGGCCCTCAATCAGCCCCAGTATTTT. The encoded protein is CAWSTGALNQPQYF.

V usage is TRBV13 and J usage is TRBJ2-5, with 13 bases fitting TRBD2. The CDR3 is 17 residues long. Germline V gene sequence: CDR1 PRHDT, CDR2 FYEKMQ (reference sequence). The V gene end was trimmed by 1 base and the J gene end by 1 base; junction bases not matched to a gene: 3. The CDR3 DNA reads TGTGCCAGCAGCTTAGTACTAGCGGGGGGGCGCCAAGAGACCCAGTACTTC. Translated: CASSLVLAGGRQETQYF.

The chain joins TRBV7-2 to TRBJ2-1; 8 bases agree with TRBD1. Germline CDR1 is SGHTA and CDR2 is FQGNSA. The V gene end was trimmed by 3 bases and the J gene end by 4 bases; junction bases not matched to a gene: 5. The CDR3 covers 15 residues. CDR3 nucleotides: TGTGCCAGCAGCTTCGGGACAGGCCAATACAATGAGCAGTTCTTC. Translated: CASSFGTGQYNEQFF.

The rearrangement links TRBV18 to TRBJ1-4, with D hard to call. Germline V lookup: CDR1 KGHSH, CDR2 LQKENI. The CDR3 is made up of 14 amino acids. V lost 2 bases and J 4 bases, leaving 8 bases between the germline ends. Here the CDR3 reads CASSPLQSNEKLFF. The CDR3 nucleotides are TGTGCCAGCTCACCATTACAGAGTAATGAAAAACTGTTTTTT.

The genes are TRBV21-1 and TRBJ2-4; the table's D call of TRBD1 was not tested on the DNA. TRBV21-1 is a known pseudogene. The CDR3 has 16 residues. The CDR3 coding sequence is TGTGCCAGCAGCAACGGGAAACAGGGTGCCAAAAACATTCAGTACTTC. As protein: CASSNGKQGAKNIQYF.